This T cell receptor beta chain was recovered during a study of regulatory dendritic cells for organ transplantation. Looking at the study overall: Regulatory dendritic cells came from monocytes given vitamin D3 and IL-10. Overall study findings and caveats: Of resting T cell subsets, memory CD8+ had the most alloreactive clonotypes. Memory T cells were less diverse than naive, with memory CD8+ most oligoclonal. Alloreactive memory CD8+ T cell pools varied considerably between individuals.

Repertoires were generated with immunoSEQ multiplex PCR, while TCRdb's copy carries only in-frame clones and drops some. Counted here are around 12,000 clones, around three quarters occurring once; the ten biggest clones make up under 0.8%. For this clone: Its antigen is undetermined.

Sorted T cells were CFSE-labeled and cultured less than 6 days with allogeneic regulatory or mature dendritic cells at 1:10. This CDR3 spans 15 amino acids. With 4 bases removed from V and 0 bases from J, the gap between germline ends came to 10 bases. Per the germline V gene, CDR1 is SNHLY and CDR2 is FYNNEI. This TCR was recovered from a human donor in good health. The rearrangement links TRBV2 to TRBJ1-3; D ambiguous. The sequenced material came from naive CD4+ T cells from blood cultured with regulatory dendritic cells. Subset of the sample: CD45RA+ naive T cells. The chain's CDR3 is CASSVGGSSGNTIYF. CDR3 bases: TGTGCCAGCAGTGTAGGAGGGAGCTCTGGAAACACCATATATTTT.